This TCR beta chain came from a study of blood T cell repertoires in COVID-19 (dated by TCRdb to the early 2020s). Regarding the research as a whole: Samples covering the acute and convalescent phases of COVID-19 were provided by collaborators in the United States, Italy and Spain. The material from the prospective study consisted of cDNA or gDNA derived from T cells, B-cell-depleted T cells, or PBMCs. Sample metadata almost always included a de-identified subject ID, COVID-19 status, age in years and sex. Samples came from the ongoing ImmuneRACE study (first 160 participants) plus 1,254 subjects from 6 global collaborators. Subjects who had been exposed to COVID-19, were actively infected with it, or had recovered from it provided the deeply sampled blood TCRbeta repertoires that made up the dataset. A freely available public database, intended as a resource for researchers studying the immune response to SARS-CoV-2, is where the repertoires were released. Where available, HLA class I and class II types were obtained from metadata supplied by the sample provider rather than from assay-based typing.

Study-wide findings and limitations: The amount of clinical and demographic metadata varied by source and participant and was provided uncurated.

The immunoSEQ Assay, a bias-controlled multiplex PCR, was used to amplify TCRbeta CDR3 regions from genomic DNA. On the authors' methods: Within the assay, amplification of reference gene primers was used to estimate how many nucleated cells each sample contained. To quantify the absolute abundance of each unique TCRbeta CDR3 rearrangement, sequence reads were collapsed and filtered. Productive Simpson clonality was computed per sample as the square root of Simpson's diversity index over productive rearrangements. Here the immuneACCESS table is served through TCRdb, limited to in-frame sequences with V and J called. Missing clones are a known gap in these copies; in checked studies unresolved V genes cover under half, and the rest lacks a known reason. The D gene and trimming were derived from the DNA, and the V and J assignments and clone size from that table. For this sample there are 180,000 or so clones; roughly four fifths appear just once. Of the sample, about 2.7% is held by the ten largest clones.

Of note for this clone: The clone's antigen remains unknown. Base-call qualities are not available, and no considerably larger clone is one nucleotide away.

Each collaborating institution followed its own protocols to collect whole blood in K2EDTA tubes. For TCRbeta analysis, collaborator samples were shipped as frozen whole blood, as isolated PBMCs, or as DNA extracted from either sample type. V gives up 6 bases and J gives up 0 bases, and the segment between their germline ends measures 8 bases. From its cysteine to its phenylalanine, the CDR3 spans 12 amino acids. The DNA shown is the 36-base CDR3, in frame from base 1. CDR1 is given as SQVTM and CDR2 as ANQGSEA, both from the germline V gene. This clonotype originated in a human donor with acute or convalescent COVID-19. The donor label of this sample is uncertain. The material sequenced was peripheral blood. The receptor chain draws on TRBV29-1 and TRBJ1-1; TRBD1 is perhaps the D gene, given 6 matching bases. CDR3 region: CSVGQMNTEAFF. In nucleotides, the sequence is TGCAGCGTCGGACAGATGAACACTGAAGCTTTCTTT.